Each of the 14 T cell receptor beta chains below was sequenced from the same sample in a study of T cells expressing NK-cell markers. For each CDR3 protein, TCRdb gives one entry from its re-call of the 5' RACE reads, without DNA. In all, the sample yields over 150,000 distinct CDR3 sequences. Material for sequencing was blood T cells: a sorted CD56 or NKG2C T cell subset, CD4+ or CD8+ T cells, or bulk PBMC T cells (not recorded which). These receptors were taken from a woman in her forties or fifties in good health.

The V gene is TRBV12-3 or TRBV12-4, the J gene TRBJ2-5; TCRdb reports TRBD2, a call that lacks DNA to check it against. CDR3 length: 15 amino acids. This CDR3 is CASSLARPTWETQYF.

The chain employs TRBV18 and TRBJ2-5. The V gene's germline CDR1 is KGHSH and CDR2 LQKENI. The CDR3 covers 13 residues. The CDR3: CASSPPGGETQYF.

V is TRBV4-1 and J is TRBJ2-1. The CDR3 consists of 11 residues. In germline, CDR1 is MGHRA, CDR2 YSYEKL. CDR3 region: CASSQVHEQFF.

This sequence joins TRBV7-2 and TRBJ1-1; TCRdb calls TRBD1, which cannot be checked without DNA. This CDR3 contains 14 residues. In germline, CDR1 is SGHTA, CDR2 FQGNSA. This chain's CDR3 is CASSPGGVQTEAFF. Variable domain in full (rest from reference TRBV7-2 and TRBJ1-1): GAGVSQSPSNKVTEKGKDVELRCDPISGHTALYWYRQSLGQGLEFLIYFQGNSAPDKSGLPSDRFSAERTGGSVSTLTIQRTQQEDSAVYLCASSPGGVQTEAFFGQGTRLTVV.

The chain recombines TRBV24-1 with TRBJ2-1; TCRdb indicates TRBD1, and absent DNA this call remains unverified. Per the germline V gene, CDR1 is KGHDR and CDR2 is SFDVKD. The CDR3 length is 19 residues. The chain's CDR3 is CATSDPNNVGTLNGNEQFF.

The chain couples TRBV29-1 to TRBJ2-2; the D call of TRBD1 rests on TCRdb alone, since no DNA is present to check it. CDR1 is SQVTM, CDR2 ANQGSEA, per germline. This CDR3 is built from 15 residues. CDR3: CSVEDETGRTGELFF.

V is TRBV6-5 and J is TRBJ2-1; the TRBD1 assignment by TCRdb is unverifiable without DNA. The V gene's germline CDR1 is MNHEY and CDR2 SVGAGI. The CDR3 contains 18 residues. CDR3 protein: CASRPWLQGPHIPNEQFF.

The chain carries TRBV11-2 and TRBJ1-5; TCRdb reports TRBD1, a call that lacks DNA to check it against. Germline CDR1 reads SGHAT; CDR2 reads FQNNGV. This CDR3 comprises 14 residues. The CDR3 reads CASSLDGGSQPQHF.

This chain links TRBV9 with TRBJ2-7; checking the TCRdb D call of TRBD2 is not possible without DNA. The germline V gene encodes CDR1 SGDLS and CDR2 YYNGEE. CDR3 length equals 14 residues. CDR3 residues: CASSTPGTAYEQYF.

CDR3 sequence reads: CASRRGTSGAIYEQFF. The genes are TRBV2 and TRBJ2-1; no DNA is available, so the TRBD2 call from TCRdb remains unchecked. The CDR3 consists of 16 residues. CDR1 and CDR2 (germline): SNHLY, FYNNEI.

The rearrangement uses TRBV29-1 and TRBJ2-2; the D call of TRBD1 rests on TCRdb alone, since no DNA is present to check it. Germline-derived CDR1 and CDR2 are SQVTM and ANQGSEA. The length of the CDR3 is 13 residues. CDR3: CSVVTGGTGELFF.

CDR3 region: CSASPGDYTTEAFF. The J gene is TRBJ1-1, the V gene TRBV20-1. From germline, CDR1 is DFQATT and CDR2 SNEGSKA (reference sequence). The CDR3 is made up of 14 amino acids.

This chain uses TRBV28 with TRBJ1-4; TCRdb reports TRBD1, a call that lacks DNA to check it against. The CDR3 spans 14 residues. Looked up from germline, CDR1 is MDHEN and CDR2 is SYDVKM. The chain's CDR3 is CASSGDGLPLPWFF.

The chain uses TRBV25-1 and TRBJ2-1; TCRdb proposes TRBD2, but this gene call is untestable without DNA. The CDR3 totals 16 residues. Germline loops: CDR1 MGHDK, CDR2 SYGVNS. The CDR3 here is CASSATPGLAGVEQFF.